This entry lists 3 T cell receptor beta chains sequenced from one sample in a study of T cell responses to AZD1222 COVID-19 vaccine. This table comes from immunoSEQ multiplex PCR, and its TCRdb copy is limited to in-frame clones, with some not included. The sample has approximately 99,000 clones; approximately 91% are singletons. This sample comprised peripheral blood, obtained 28 days after the second AZD1222 dose. The origin of the receptors is an adult who received the AZD1222 COVID-19 vaccine.

V usage is TRBV2 and J usage is TRBJ1-2; 8 nucleotides agree with TRBD1. Germline trimming cut 5 bases from V and 8 bases from J; bases unmatched to any gene: 7. The CDR3 covers 13 residues. Germline V lookup: CDR1 SNHLY, CDR2 FYNNEI. The CDR3: CASSLQGEGGYTF. CDR3 DNA: TGTGCCAGCAGTCTACAGGGGGAGGGAGGCTACACCTTC.

The V gene is TRBV24-1, the J gene TRBJ1-1; 10 nucleotides align to TRBD1. J gave up 12 bases and V 5 bases, and 17 bases lay outside the gene matches. Germline V gene sequence: CDR1 KGHDR, CDR2 SFDVKD. The CDR3 contains 16 residues. The DNA of the CDR3 is TGTGCCACCAGTGCTCAGGAAGCGGGACAGGGGACCGGGACTTTCTTT. Amino acids: CATSAQEAGQGTGTFF.

V gene TRBV5-1 combines with J gene TRBJ2-1; TRBD2 matches 7 bases. J was trimmed by 7 bases and V by 0 bases; bases with no gene match: 10. Germline CDR1 reads SGHRS; CDR2 reads YFSETQ. The CDR3 is 16 residues long. CDR3 loop: CASSLAGAGRVNEQFF. CDR3 in DNA: TGCGCCAGCAGCTTGGCGGGAGCGGGGCGGGTGAATGAGCAGTTCTTC.